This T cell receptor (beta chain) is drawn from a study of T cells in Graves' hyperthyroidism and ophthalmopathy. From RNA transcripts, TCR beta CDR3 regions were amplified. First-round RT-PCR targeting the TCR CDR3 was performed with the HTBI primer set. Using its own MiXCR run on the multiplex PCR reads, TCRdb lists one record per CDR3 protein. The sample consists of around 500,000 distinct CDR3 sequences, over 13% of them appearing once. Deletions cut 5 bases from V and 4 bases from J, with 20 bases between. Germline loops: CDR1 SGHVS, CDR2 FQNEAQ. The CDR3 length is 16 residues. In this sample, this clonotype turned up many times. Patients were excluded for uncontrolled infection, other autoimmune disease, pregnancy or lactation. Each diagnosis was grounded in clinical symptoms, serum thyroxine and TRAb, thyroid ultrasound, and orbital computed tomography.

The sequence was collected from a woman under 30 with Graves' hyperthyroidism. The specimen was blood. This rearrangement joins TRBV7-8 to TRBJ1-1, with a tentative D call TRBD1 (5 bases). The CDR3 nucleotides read TGTGCCAGCAGCCCCCATCTGGGGGAGGGTAGCACTGAAGCTTTCTTT. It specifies CASSPHLGEGSTEAFF.